Listed below are T cell receptor beta chains from one sample, sequenced in a study of blood T cell repertoires in COVID-19. Some clones are missing from TCRdb's copy, which holds only in-frame ones; the method was immunoSEQ multiplex PCR. Of around 70,000 clones listed, roughly 90% are singletons. The sequencing sample was made of peripheral blood. The receptors stem from a human donor in a cohort sampled during active COVID-19. The conserved cysteine and the conserved F or W are not part of the CDR3 here.

CDR3 length	J gene	V gene	CDR3 protein
12	TRBJ2-3	TRBV27	ASKPARETDTQY
12	TRBJ2-7	TRBV18	ASSQRQPSYEQY
13	TRBJ2-5	TRBV11-2	ASSLVASAQETQY
12	TRBJ2-1	TRBV20-1	SASIVAGWDEQF
12	TRBJ2-2	TRBV4-2	ASRTGGDSGELF
10	TRBJ1-5	TRBV6-2/TRBV6-3	ASSRAEQPQH
15	TRBJ1-4	TRBV4-3	ASSLSGTPATNEKLF
13	TRBJ2-5	TRBV2	ASTGWAGALGTQY
14	TRBJ2-7	TRBV5-1	ASSLEGAGGLDEQY
15	TRBJ1-2	TRBV5-6	ASSLGYTGGAGYGYT
11	TRBJ2-5	TRBV5-4	ASSLQGRETQY
15	TRBJ1-2	TRBV7-3	ASSLKGTKRGNYGYT
12	TRBJ2-3	TRBV19	ASGNGGSTDTQY
12	TRBJ1-3	TRBV11-2	ASSPGNRGNTIY
13	TRBJ2-6	TRBV18	ASSPTGAGANVLT
13	TRBJ2-3	TRBV24-1	ATSDWAGSTDTQY
11	TRBJ2-5	TRBV7-8	ASSLASGETQY
15	TRBJ2-7	TRBV6-2/TRBV6-3	ASSYPAGRAGEHEQY
13	TRBJ2-1	TRBV9	ASSVVGSSYNEQF
13	TRBJ1-1	TRBV7-9	ASSLKGTVNTEAF
13	TRBJ2-1	TRBV7-3	ASSRRQALYNEQF
12	TRBJ1-1	TRBV3-1/TRBV3-2	ASSLGQTNTEAF
14	TRBJ2-1	TRBV27	ASSYQTSGRASEQF
11	TRBJ1-1	TRBV6-5	ATRGGRVTEAF
15	TRBJ2-3	TRBV4-2	ASSQDSGTSPTDTQY
10	TRBJ2-5	TRBV6-5	ASILQGVTQY
13	TRBJ2-1	TRBV19	ASRTSGPSYNEQF
12	TRBJ1-1	TRBV11-2	ASSLEPLDTEAF
17	TRBJ2-7	TRBV28	ASSWVRDRGSWSSYEQY
14	TRBJ2-1	TRBV5-4	ASSLDGGSSYNEQF
15	TRBJ2-2	TRBV9	ASSVVRTSGSTGELF
13	TRBJ2-5	TRBV30	AWSSRGPLPGTQY
12	TRBJ1-6	TRBV7-9	ASSVQGINSPLH
14	TRBJ2-4	TRBV27	ASSSQQGLAKNIQY
12	TRBJ2-4	TRBV9	ASSPRPGINIQY
12	TRBJ1-5	TRBV5-6	ASSLSEVNQPQH
12	TRBJ2-2	TRBV7-8	ASSQGGLTGELF
14	TRBJ2-7	TRBV2	ASSVGTLGASYEQY
13	TRBJ2-5	TRBV27	ASSLVVGEWETQY
10	TRBJ2-1	TRBV6-6	ASSSRGTEQF
12	TRBJ2-2	TRBV10-2	ASSEIPRTGELF
11	TRBJ1-4	TRBV10-3	ASRTGVNEKLF
13	TRBJ1-4	TRBV10-3	AISELRDGNEKLF
11	TRBJ2-5	TRBV19	ASSPGIQETQY
12	TRBJ2-3	TRBV6-5	ASSPGLGTDTQY
13	TRBJ1-1	TRBV30	AWSLADSGADEAF
12	TRBJ1-1	TRBV7-9	ASSLRGMNTEAF
11	TRBJ2-5	TRBV11-2	ASSFGGVETQY
10	TRBJ2-2	TRBV7-3	ASSNGPGELF
11	TRBJ1-2	TRBV29-1	SVEVVGAGGYT
12	TRBJ2-5	TRBV11-3	ASIFGGGRETQY
13	TRBJ2-1	TRBV6-5	AIKAGEDTYDEQF
14	TRBJ2-1	TRBV28	ATRGLAGVGYNEQF
12	TRBJ2-3	TRBV4-1	ASSQRRTGPPQY
14	TRBJ2-3	TRBV9	ASSLVPLGGADTQY
11	TRBJ1-1	TRBV29-1	SVQGARDTEAF
13	TRBJ2-7	TRBV5-1	ASSLAGGITYEQY